This T cell receptor (beta chain) emerged from a study of T cell repertoires in cytomegalovirus infection. Study background: The study used recently identified HLA-C-restricted and well-studied HLA-B-restricted CMV epitopes.

In TCRdb, the reads were re-called with MiXCR into one record per CDR3 protein. The table lists roughly 150,000 distinct CDR3 sequences, about 31% of them singletons. Study observations and caveats: Summed frequency of shared TCR beta families picked out CMV carriers who also had the relevant HLA.

Points on this clonotype: What it recognizes is unknown.

Per the germline V gene, CDR1 is MNHEY and CDR2 is SMNVEV (reference sequence). CDR3 length: 11 amino acids. V was pared by 2 bases and J by 13 bases, with 2 bases of the junction left unmatched. The receptor's source is a human donor in good health (CMV status not recorded). Some clones in this sample may be carry-over from other donors' samples. The chain combines TRBV27 with TRBJ2-1; 7 nucleotides align to TRBD2. The material was CD8+ T cells from cultured PBMCs, obtained from culture after CMV antigen stimulation. CDR3 in amino acids: CASSLGRAQFF. The CDR3 DNA follows: TGTGCCAGCAGTTTAGGGAGGGCCCAGTTCTTC.